The 26 T cell receptor beta chains below all came from one sample that was sequenced in a study of control samples from healthy donors and cancer patients. Profiled with immunoSEQ multiplex PCR; TCRdb holds only in-frame clones, not every one. The sample yields approximately 170,000 clones, around nine tenths seen once. The specimen sequenced was blood. The receptors come from a woman in her 30s in good health.

The chain links TRBV7-9 to TRBJ2-1; D call uncertain. Trimming removed 5 bases from V and 10 bases from J, with 12 bases in between. In germline, CDR1 is SEHNR, CDR2 FQNEAQ (reference sequence). This CDR3 comprises 12 residues. CDR3 sequence: CASSLPVGEQFF. The CDR3 DNA is TGTGCCAGCAGCCTCCCGGTTGGGGAGCAGTTCTTC. The complete variable domain, with remaining parts taken from reference TRBV7-9 and TRBJ2-1, reads DTGVSQNPRHKITKRGQNVTFRCDPISEHNRLYWYRQTLGQGPEFLTYFQNEAQLEKSRLLSDRFSAERPKGSFSTLEIQRTEQGDSAMYLCASSLPVGEQFFGPGTRLTVL.

This sequence joins TRBV20-1 and TRBJ2-7; a weak D match, TRBD2 (6 bases). Trimming stripped 3 bases from V and 8 bases from J, with 11 bases between. In germline, CDR1 is DFQATT, CDR2 SNEGSKA (reference sequence). This CDR3 comprises 11 residues. CDR3 loop: CSAREGGKQYF. Here the CDR3 DNA reads TGCAGTGCTAGGGAGGGTGGGAAGCAGTACTTC.

Concerning this clone itself: Other DNA sequences in the same sample also yield this CDR3. The chain employs TRBV7-2 and TRBJ2-5; D possibly uses TRBD1 or TRBD2 (5 bases each). Trimming took off 3 bases at V and 2 bases at J, with 7 bases between the two ends. The CDR3 is 13 residues long. Germline lookup yields CDR1 SGHTA and CDR2 FQGNSA. CDR3 loop: CASSLGPQETQYF. The DNA for the CDR3 is TGTGCCAGCAGCTTGGGACCTCAAGAGACCCAGTACTTC.

The genes are TRBV7-8 and TRBJ1-3, with 7 bases aligning to TRBD1. There are 13 residues in the CDR3. In germline, CDR1 is SGHVS, CDR2 FQNEAQ. The V gene end was trimmed by 4 bases and the J gene end by 8 bases; junction bases not matched to a gene: 5. This CDR3 is CASSYTGVDTIYF. CDR3 nucleotide sequence: TGTGCCAGCAGCTATACAGGGGTGGACACCATATATTTT.

This clone has just one count. The CDR3 DNA reads as TGTGCCAGCAGTTTATCGCCCGGGAGCGAGCAGTACTTC. This encodes CASSLSPGSEQYF. The chain recombines TRBV27 with TRBJ2-7; tentatively, D is TRBD2 (6 bases). Germline CDR1 and CDR2: MNHEY and SMNVEV (reference sequence). This CDR3 is 13 amino acids long. Deletions cut 0 bases from V and 6 bases from J, with 9 bases between.

This clone was found once. This chain links TRBV28 with TRBJ2-1, with 13 bases identical to TRBD2. Germline V lookup: CDR1 MDHEN, CDR2 SYDVKM. J gave up 8 bases and V 4 bases, and 5 bases lay outside the gene matches. CDR3 length: 15 residues. Written as DNA, the CDR3 is TGTGCCAGCAGTTGGGGGACTAGCGGGACGGATGAGCAGTTCTTC. Encoded protein: CASSWGTSGTDEQFF. The full variable domain, completed using reference TRBV28 and TRBJ2-1, is DVKVTQSSRYLVKRTGEKVFLECVQDMDHENMFWYRQDPGLGLRLIYFSYDVKMKEKGDIPEGYSVSREKKERFSLILESASTNQTSMYLCASSWGTSGTDEQFFGPGTRLTVL.

The chain joins TRBV30 to TRBJ1-5; 7 nucleotides line up with TRBD1. Losses at the gene ends were 4 bases for V and 0 bases for J; bases not matched to a gene: 12. There are 17 residues in the CDR3. Germline V gives CDR1 GTSNPN, CDR2 SVGIG (reference sequence). CDR3 bases: TGTGCCTGGATCCTGCCCGGACAGGCCGATAGCAATCAGCCCCAGCATTTT. Encoded protein: CAWILPGQADSNQPQHF. The complete variable domain, with remaining parts taken from reference TRBV30 and TRBJ1-5, reads SQTIHQWPATLVQPVGSPLSLECTVEGTSNPNLYWYRQAAGRGLQLLFYSVGIGQISSEVPQNLSASRPQDRQFILSSKKLLLSDSGFYLCAWILPGQADSNQPQHFGDGTRLSIL.

J is TRBJ1-5 and V is TRBV5-5; unclear D gene. The length of the CDR3 is 15 residues. Trimming took off 4 bases at V and 2 bases at J, with 13 bases between the two ends. Germline V gives CDR1 SGHKS, CDR2 YYEKEE (reference sequence). CDR3 residues: CASSRLDGGNQPQHF. The CDR3 DNA reads as TGTGCCAGCAGCCGACTCGATGGGGGCAATCAGCCCCAGCATTTT.

V gene TRBV18 combines with J gene TRBJ1-2, with 12 bases matching TRBD1. V was clipped by 5 bases and J by 6 bases; unmatched bases: 7. Germline CDR1 and CDR2: KGHSH and LQKENI. The CDR3 is made up of 15 amino acids. CDR3 sequence (DNA): TGTGCCAGCTCAACGGGACAGGGGGCTTGGAATGGCTACACCTTC. Translation: CASSTGQGAWNGYTF.

The rearrangement uses TRBV7-8 and TRBJ1-5, with D possibly TRBD1 on 6 matching bases. The CDR3 is 16 residues long. Germline V CDR1 and CDR2: SGHVS, FQNEAQ. Trimming removed 1 base from V and 1 base from J, with 11 bases in between. The CDR3 DNA reads TGTGCCAGCAGCTTAGTGGGGCAGGGGAGCAATCAGCCCCAGCATTTT. Translated: CASSLVGQGSNQPQHF.

V and J are TRBV28 and TRBJ1-5; D not certain. The V end was cut by 8 bases, the J end by 6 bases, with 17 bases between. The CDR3 totals 14 residues. Germline V lookup: CDR1 MDHEN, CDR2 SYDVKM. The CDR3 sequence is CASCRLHVSQPQHF. The CDR3 nucleotides are TGTGCCAGCTGCAGACTCCATGTTAGTCAGCCCCAGCATTTT.

This chain links TRBV19 with TRBJ2-2; D ambiguous. Deletions cut 2 bases from V and 5 bases from J, with 6 bases between. The germline V gene has CDR1 LNHDA and CDR2 SQIVND (reference sequence). The CDR3 consists of 13 residues. The CDR3 DNA follows: TGTGCCAGTAGTATACAGTTAACCGGGGAGCTGTTTTTT. Amino acid sequence: CASSIQLTGELFF.

This clone was counted a single time. This chain connects TRBV6-2 or TRBV6-3 to TRBJ2-6, with 10 bases matching TRBD1. V lost 2 bases, J lost 0 bases, and 10 bases stayed unmatched. CDR1 is MNHEY, CDR2 SVGEGT, per germline. The CDR3 runs to 20 residues. The CDR3 bases are TGTGCCAGCAGTTACCGTCGGGTCCGGGACAGGGGCTCTGGGGCCAACGTCCTGACTTTC. Translating gives CASSYRRVRDRGSGANVLTF.

This rearrangement joins TRBV10-1 to TRBJ2-1; the D call may be TRBD1 or TRBD2 (5 bases each). This CDR3 region has 14 residues. Trimming shortened V by 7 bases and J by 3 bases, and 13 bases separated the two germline ends. Germline CDR1 is WNHNN and CDR2 is SYGVQD (reference sequence). Here the CDR3 reads CASILGDGYNEQFF. CDR3 DNA sequence: TGCGCCAGCATCCTCGGGGACGGCTACAATGAGCAGTTCTTC.

The chain joins TRBV27 to TRBJ1-6; 7 bases are shared with TRBD1. The CDR3 totals 14 residues. Germline V gives CDR1 MNHEY, CDR2 SMNVEV (reference sequence). V dropped 5 bases and J dropped 8; count of bases not matched to a gene: 6. The CDR3 loop reads CASSAGTDYSPLHF. In DNA form, the CDR3 reads TGTGCCAGCAGTGCCGGGACAGATTATTCACCCCTCCACTTT.

Written as DNA, the CDR3 is TGTGCCAGCAGCGTAGGGGGGAGTACGTCCTACGAGCAGTACTTC. Its translation: CASSVGGSTSYEQYF. This sequence joins TRBV9 and TRBJ2-7; the D call may be TRBD1 or TRBD2 (5 bases each). There are 15 residues in the CDR3. Germline V gene sequence: CDR1 SGDLS, CDR2 YYNGEE. V shed 0 bases and J shed 1 base, with 11 bases lying between them.

Only a few counts were recorded for this clone. This chain's CDR3 is CASSLREGYEQYF. The DNA for the CDR3 is TGTGCCAGTAGCTTGCGGGAGGGCTACGAGCAGTACTTC. V gene TRBV19 combines with J gene TRBJ2-7; 9 bases align to TRBD2. CDR3 length equals 13 residues. Trimming at V came to 6 bases and at J to 3 bases, leaving 3 bases not matched to a gene. CDR1 is LNHDA, CDR2 SQIVND, per germline (reference sequence).

The V and J genes are TRBV21-1 and TRBJ1-1. TRBV21-1 is assigned pseudogene status. The CDR3 extends over 12 amino acids. The CDR3: CASSLAGTEAFF. The CDR3 DNA is TGTGCCAGCAGCCTTGCGGGCACTGAAGCTTTCTTT.

This clone was observed a few times. The chain combines TRBV12-3 or TRBV12-4 with TRBJ2-7; D is unresolved. The CDR3 loop spans 12 amino acids. The V end lost 5 bases, the J end lost 4 bases, and 9 bases lay between the germline ends. For the CDR3, the DNA is TGTGCCAGCAGTGAAGTTATGTACGAGCAGTACTTC. Its protein product is CASSEVMYEQYF.

The gene calls are TRBV10-2 and TRBJ2-7; D unclear. The V end lost 0 bases, the J end lost 10 bases, and 10 bases lay between the germline ends. Germline CDR1 is WSHSY and CDR2 is SAAADI. The CDR3 is made up of 12 amino acids. Here the CDR3 DNA reads TGCGCCAGCAGTGAGTCGGAGACAACACAGTACTTC. Translated, it gives CASSESETTQYF.

The genes are TRBV28 and TRBJ1-1; no clear D. Trimming took off 2 bases at V and 6 bases at J, with 13 bases between the two ends. CDR3 length: 14 residues. Germline V gives CDR1 MDHEN, CDR2 SYDVKM. The CDR3 region is CASSLGGRASEAFF. In DNA form, the CDR3 reads TGTGCCAGCAGTTTAGGAGGGAGGGCCTCTGAAGCTTTCTTT. The full variable domain, completed using reference TRBV28 and TRBJ1-1, is DVKVTQSSRYLVKRTGEKVFLECVQDMDHENMFWYRQDPGLGLRLIYFSYDVKMKEKGDIPEGYSVSREKKERFSLILESASTNQTSMYLCASSLGGRASEAFFGQGTRLTVV.

The V call is TRBV7-3, the J call TRBJ1-2, with TRBD1 matching 9 bases. The germline gives CDR1 SGHTA, CDR2 FQGTGA. V was pared by 3 bases and J by 8 bases, with 7 bases of the junction left unmatched. The CDR3 totals 14 residues. DNA of the CDR3: TGTGCCAGCAGCTTTGGACAGGGGCTAATGGGCTACACCTTC. Encoded protein: CASSFGQGLMGYTF.

CDR3 sequence: CASSDRQGADGYTF. The CDR3 coding sequence is TGTGCCAGCAGTGACCGGCAGGGGGCGGATGGCTACACCTTC. The gene calls are TRBV6-1 and TRBJ1-2; 8 nucleotides match TRBD1. V lost 3 bases and J lost 6; bases outside the gene matches: 6. CDR3 length: 14 residues. The germline CDR1 and CDR2 sequences are MNHNS and SASEGT.

The CDR3 region is CSAHGLAGAVFGETQYF. CDR3 nucleotide sequence: TGCAGCGCCCACGGACTAGCGGGAGCGGTGTTTGGAGAGACCCAGTACTTC. V and J are TRBV29-1 and TRBJ2-5; TRBD2 agrees at 13 bases. The CDR3 is made up of 17 amino acids. V was pared by 7 bases and J by 4 bases, with 15 bases of the junction left unmatched. Germline CDR1 and CDR2: SQVTM and ANQGSEA.

This clone was picked up one time. The CDR3 DNA follows: TGTGCCAGCAGCGTAGTTCCCCCTCGACAGATCCTAGCCAAAAACATTCAGTACTTC. Translation gives CASSVVPPRQILAKNIQYF. The chain employs TRBV9 and TRBJ2-4, with D tentatively TRBD1 (5 bases). There are 19 residues in the CDR3. Trimming pared 0 bases from V and 0 bases from J, leaving 19 bases between. Germline V CDR1 and CDR2: SGDLS, YYNGEE.

This clone was seen a few times. The genes are TRBV4-1 and TRBJ2-1; D is unclear. Trimming took off 1 base at V and 3 bases at J, with 10 bases between the two ends. Germline CDR1 is MGHRA and CDR2 is YSYEKL. This CDR3 comprises 15 residues. DNA for the CDR3: TGCGCCAGCAGCCAAGTGAGGCCGGGCTACAATGAGCAGTTCTTC. Protein product: CASSQVRPGYNEQFF.